This TCR beta chain was documented in a study of blood T cells in healthy people across ages. The germline gives CDR1 SGHRS, CDR2 YFSETQ. The CDR3 covers 12 residues. There are a few counts of this clonotype. Antigen: not known. Notes on the study in general: Significant beta diversity loss was already apparent by age approximately 42, declining roughly linearly. Long-lived donors carried more naive CD4+ cells and greater diversity than aged donors. A strong correlation between TCR beta diversity and naive T cell percentage was seen.

The authors ran a second PCR of roughly 6 to 12 cycles using a sample-barcoded 5' primer and a J-beta primer mix. One entry per CDR3 protein results from TCRdb running MiXCR on the 5' RACE reads. Counted here are some 800,000 distinct CDR3 sequences, just under 25% occurring once; the ten biggest clones make up under 4.5%. The same data also contributed to another study, on T cells of mothers and their children. That paper states: Reverse transcription into cDNA received all extracted RNA, at about 1.5 ug per 15 ul.

This TCR derives from a boy younger than 18 in good health. V gene TRBV5-1 combines with J gene TRBJ2-5; D is uncertain. The J call may be mistaken, given a closer DNA end match to TRBJ2-1. Sequencing used blood. The CDR3 DNA reads TGCGCCAGCAGCTTGTGGGTCGATGAGCAGTTCTTC. It encodes CASSLWVDEQFF.